This paragraph covers one T cell receptor (beta chain) sequence. Stable disease denoted Graves' hyperthyroidism without ophthalmopathy progression within 18 months. Trimming removed 2 bases from V and 1 base from J, with 20 bases in between. The CDR3 runs to 18 residues. Germline V gene lookup returns CDR1 SGHKS and CDR2 YYEKEE (reference sequence). The data were taken from a study of T cells in Graves' hyperthyroidism and ophthalmopathy. TCR beta CDR3 sequences were amplified from RNA transcripts. In the first-round RT-PCR of the TCR CDR3, the HTBI primer set was used. In TCRdb, the multiplex PCR reads were re-called with MiXCR into one record per CDR3 protein. The repertoire includes about 840,000 distinct CDR3 sequences, about 38% of them detected once, and 8% to 9% sits in the top ten.

This TCR came from a man younger than 35 with Graves' hyperthyroidism. Sequencing was performed on blood. This chain joins TRBV5-5 and TRBJ2-3; maybe TRBD2 (6 bases). CDR3 in amino acids: CASSLGVWTGEGTDTQYF. Written as DNA, the CDR3 is TGTGCCAGCAGCTTAGGGGTATGGACCGGGGAGGGCACAGATACGCAGTATTTT.